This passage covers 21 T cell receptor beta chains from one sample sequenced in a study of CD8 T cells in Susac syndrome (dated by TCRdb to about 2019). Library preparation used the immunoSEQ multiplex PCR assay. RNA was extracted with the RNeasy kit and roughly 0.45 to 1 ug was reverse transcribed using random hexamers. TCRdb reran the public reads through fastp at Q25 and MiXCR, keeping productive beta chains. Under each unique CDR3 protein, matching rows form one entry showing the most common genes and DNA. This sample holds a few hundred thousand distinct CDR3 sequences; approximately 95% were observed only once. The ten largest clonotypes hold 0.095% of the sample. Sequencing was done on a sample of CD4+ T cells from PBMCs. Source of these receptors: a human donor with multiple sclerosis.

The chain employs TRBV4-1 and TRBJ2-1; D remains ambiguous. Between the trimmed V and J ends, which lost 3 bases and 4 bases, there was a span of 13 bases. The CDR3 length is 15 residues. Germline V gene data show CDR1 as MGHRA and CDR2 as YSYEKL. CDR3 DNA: TGCGCCAGCAGCCATGCCCTGGTACGGTACAATGAGCAGTTCTTC. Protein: CASSHALVRYNEQFF.

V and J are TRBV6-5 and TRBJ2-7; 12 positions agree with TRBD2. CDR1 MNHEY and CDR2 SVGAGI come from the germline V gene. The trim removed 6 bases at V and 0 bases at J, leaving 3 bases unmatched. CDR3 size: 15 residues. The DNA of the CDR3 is TGTGCCAGCAGGCTAGCGGGAGGGAACTCCTACGAGCAGTACTTC. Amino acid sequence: CASRLAGGNSYEQYF.

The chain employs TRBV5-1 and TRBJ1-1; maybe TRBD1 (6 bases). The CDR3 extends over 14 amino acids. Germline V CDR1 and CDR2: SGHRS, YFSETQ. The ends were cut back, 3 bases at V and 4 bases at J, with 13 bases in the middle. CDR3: CASSWSGDGTEAFF. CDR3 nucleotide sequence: TGCGCCAGCAGCTGGTCAGGGGACGGCACTGAAGCTTTCTTT. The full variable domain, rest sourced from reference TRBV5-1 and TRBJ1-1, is KAGVTQTPRYLIKTRGQQVTLSCSPISGHRSVSWYQQTPGQGLQFLFEYFSETQRNKGNFPGRFSGRQFSNSRSEMNVSTLELGDSALYLCASSWSGDGTEAFFGQGTRLTVV.

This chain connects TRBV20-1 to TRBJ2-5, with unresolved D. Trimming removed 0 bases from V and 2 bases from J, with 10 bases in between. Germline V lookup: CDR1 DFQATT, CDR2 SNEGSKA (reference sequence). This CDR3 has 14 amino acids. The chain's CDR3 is CSARDRSGQETQYF. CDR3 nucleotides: TGCAGTGCTAGAGATCGGTCAGGACAAGAGACCCAGTACTTC.

CDR3 residues: CTTTVTDTQYF. For the CDR3, the DNA is TGCACTACGACGGTAACAGATACGCAGTATTTT. This chain joins TRBV20-1 and TRBJ2-3; D is unclear. Germline V gene data show CDR1 as DFQATT and CDR2 as SNEGSKA (reference sequence). The CDR3 length is 11 residues.

This CDR3 reads CASRFIQVGTNTEAFF. The CDR3 DNA follows: TGTGCCAGCAGGTTCATCCAGGTTGGGACGAACACTGAAGCTTTCTTT. The chain employs TRBV12-3 or TRBV12-4 and TRBJ1-1, with TRBD1 as a possible D gene (5 bases). CDR3 length: 16 amino acids. V lost 6 bases and J lost 1, with 18 bases in between.

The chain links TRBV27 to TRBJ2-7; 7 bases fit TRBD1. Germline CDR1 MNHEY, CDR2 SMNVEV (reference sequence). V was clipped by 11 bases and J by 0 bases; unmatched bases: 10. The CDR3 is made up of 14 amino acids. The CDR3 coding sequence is TGTGCCGGGGGCTGGACAGGACCCTCCTACGAGCAGTACTTC. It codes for CAGGWTGPSYEQYF.

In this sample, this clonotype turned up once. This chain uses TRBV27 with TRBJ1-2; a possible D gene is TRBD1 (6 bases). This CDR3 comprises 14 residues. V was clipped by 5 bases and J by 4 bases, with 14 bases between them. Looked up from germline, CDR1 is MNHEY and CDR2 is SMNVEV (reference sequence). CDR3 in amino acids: CASSPRTAAYGYTF. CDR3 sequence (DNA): TGTGCCAGCAGTCCACGGACAGCTGCCTATGGCTACACCTTC.

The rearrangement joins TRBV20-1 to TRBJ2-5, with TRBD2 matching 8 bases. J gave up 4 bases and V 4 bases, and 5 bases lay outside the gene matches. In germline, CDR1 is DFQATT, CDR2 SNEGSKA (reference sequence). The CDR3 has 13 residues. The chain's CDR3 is CSANGLAAETQYF. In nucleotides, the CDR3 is TGCAGTGCTAACGGACTAGCCGCAGAGACCCAGTACTTC.

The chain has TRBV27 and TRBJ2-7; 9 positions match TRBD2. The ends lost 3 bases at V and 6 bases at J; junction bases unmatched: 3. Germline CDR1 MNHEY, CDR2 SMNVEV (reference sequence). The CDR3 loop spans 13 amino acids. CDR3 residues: CASSFRGRAEQYF. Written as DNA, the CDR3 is TGTGCCAGCAGTTTCCGCGGGAGGGCCGAGCAGTACTTC.

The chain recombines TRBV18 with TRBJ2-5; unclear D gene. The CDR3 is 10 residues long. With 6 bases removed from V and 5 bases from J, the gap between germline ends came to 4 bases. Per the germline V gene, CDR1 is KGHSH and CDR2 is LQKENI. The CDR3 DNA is TGTGCCAGCTCGGCCGAGACCCAGTACTTC. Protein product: CASSAETQYF.

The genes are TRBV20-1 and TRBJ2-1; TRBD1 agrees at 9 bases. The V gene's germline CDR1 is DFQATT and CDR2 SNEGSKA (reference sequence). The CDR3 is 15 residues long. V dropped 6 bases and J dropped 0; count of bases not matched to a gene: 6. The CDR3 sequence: CSAMTGGSSYNEQFF. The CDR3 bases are TGCAGTGCCATGACAGGGGGGAGCTCCTACAATGAGCAGTTCTTC.

CDR3 region: CAWRDGLAPLYF. The CDR3 region has the DNA TGTGCCTGGAGGGACGGACTAGCGCCCCTATATTTT. V gene TRBV30 combines with J gene TRBJ2-3, with 9 bases aligning to TRBD2. CDR3 length: 12 amino acids. V lost 3 bases and J lost 15; bases outside the gene matches: 10. The V gene's germline CDR1 is GTSNPN and CDR2 SVGIG (reference sequence).

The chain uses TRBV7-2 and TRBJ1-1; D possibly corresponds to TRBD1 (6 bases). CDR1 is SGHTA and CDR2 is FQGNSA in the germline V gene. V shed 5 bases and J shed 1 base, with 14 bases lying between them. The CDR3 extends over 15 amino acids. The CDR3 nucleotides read TGTGCCAGCAGCCGGAGACAGGCGGGGAACACTGAAGCTTTCTTT. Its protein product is CASSRRQAGNTEAFF.

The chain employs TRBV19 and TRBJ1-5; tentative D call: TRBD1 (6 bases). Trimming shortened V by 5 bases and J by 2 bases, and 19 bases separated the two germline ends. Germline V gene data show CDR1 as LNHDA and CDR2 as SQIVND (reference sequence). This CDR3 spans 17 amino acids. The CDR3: CASSDYSGVPGNQPQHF. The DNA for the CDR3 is TGTGCCAGTAGTGACTACTCAGGGGTCCCGGGCAATCAGCCCCAGCATTTT.

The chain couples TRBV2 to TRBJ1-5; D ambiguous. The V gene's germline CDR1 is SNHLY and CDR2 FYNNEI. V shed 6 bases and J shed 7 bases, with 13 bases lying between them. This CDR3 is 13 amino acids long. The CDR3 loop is CASSPMGGQPQHF. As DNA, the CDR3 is TGTGCCAGCAGCCCAATGGGCGGGCAGCCCCAGCATTTT.

For the CDR3, the DNA is TGCAGCGCACCCGCCCCGGGGGCCCAAACGGGGGAGCTGTTTTTT. Amino acids: CSAPAPGAQTGELFF. The rearrangement joins TRBV29-1 to TRBJ2-2; TRBD1 or TRBD2 may be the D gene (6 bases each). Trimming stripped 7 bases from V and 8 bases from J, with 23 bases between. The CDR3 spans 15 residues. CDR1 and CDR2 (germline): SQVTM, ANQGSEA.

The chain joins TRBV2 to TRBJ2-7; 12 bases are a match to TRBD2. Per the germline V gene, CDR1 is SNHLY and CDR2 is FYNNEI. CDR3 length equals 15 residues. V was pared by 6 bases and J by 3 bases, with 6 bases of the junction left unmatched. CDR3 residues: CASSGLAGRDYEQYF. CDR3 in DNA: TGTGCCAGCAGCGGACTAGCGGGGAGGGACTACGAGCAGTACTTC.

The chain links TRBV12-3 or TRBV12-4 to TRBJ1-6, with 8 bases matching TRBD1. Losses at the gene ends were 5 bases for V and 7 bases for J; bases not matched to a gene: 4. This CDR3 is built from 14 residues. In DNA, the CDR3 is TGTGCCAGCAGTCTACAGGGGGGCAATTCACCCCTCCACTTT. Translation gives CASSLQGGNSPLHF.

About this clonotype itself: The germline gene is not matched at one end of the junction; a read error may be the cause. The CDR3 nucleotides are TGTGCCACCGGCAGGGGCGACCAAGAGACCCAGTACTTC. It translates to CATGRGDQETQYF. V usage is TRBV15 and J usage is TRBJ2-5; perhaps TRBD1 as D (6 bases). This CDR3 comprises 13 residues. Germline CDR1 and CDR2: LNHNV and YYDKDF (reference sequence).

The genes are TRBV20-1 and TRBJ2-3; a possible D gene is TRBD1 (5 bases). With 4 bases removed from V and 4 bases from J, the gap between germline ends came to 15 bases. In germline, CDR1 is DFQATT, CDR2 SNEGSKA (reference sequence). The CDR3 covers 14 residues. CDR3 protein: CSATRTPSADTQYF. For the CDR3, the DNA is TGCAGTGCTACAAGGACACCCTCCGCAGATACGCAGTATTTT.